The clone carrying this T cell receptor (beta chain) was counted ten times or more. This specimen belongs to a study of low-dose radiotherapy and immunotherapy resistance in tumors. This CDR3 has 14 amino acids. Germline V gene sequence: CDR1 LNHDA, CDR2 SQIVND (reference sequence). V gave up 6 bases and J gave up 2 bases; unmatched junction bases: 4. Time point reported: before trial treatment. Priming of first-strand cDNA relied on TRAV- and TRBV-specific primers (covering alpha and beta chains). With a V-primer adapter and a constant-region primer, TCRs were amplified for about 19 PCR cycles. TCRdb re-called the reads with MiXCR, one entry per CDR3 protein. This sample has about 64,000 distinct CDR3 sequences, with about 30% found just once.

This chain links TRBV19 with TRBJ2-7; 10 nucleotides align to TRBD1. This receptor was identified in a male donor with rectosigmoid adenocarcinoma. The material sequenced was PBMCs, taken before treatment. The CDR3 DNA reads TGTGCCAGTAGCCGGGACAGGGGCACCTACGAGCAGTACTTC. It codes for CASSRDRGTYEQYF.